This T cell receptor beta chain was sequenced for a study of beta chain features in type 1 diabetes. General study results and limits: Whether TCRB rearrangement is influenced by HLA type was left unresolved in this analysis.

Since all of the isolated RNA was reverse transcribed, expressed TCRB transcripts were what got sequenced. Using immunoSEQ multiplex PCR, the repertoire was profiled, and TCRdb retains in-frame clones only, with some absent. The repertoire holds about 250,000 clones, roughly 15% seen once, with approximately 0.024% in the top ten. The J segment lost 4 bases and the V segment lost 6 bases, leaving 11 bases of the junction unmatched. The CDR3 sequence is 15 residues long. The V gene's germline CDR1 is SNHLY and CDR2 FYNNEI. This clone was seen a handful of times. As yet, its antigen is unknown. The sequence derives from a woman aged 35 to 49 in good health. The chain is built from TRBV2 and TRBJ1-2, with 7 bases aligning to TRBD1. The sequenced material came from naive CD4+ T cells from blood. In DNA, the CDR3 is TGTGCCAGCAGCCCTACTCCGACAGGGATCTATGGCTACACCTTC. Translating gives CASSPTPTGIYGYTF.